This TCR beta chain was identified during a study of T-cell reconstitution after alpha-beta-depleted transplantation in children. Study findings and constraints: The origin of high day-60 TCRbeta diversity in some patients lay in surviving recipient T cells and thymic progenitors. The origin of alpha-beta T cells about two months after transplant was reportedly several hundred expanded graft clones. When one year had passed after transplant, most T-cell counts and diversity came from newly produced T cells.

The junction had 6 bases not matched to a gene; V was cut back by 4 bases and J by 5 bases. The length of the CDR3 is 13 residues. Germline V gene data show CDR1 as SQVTM and CDR2 as ANQGSEA. The sample holds a few counts of this clonotype. Its matching antigen is unknown. The TCRbeta library incorporated unique molecular identifiers. Via MiXCR, TCRdb re-called the PCR reads, giving one row per CDR3 protein. The table lists a few hundred thousand distinct CDR3 sequences, roughly 13% of them singletons. This TCR was sampled from a male patient younger than 18 who had a stem cell transplant for acute myeloid leukemia, so the T cells may come from the graft donor. The chain links TRBV29-1 to TRBJ2-7, with 9 bases matching TRBD2. The material sequenced was PBMCs, mostly from graft donor cells, taken 360 days after TCRalphabeta/CD19-depleted stem cell transplant. The CDR3 nucleotides are TGCAGCGTTGGCCTAGCGGGGAGAGACGAGCAGTACTTC. This sequence encodes CSVGLAGRDEQYF.